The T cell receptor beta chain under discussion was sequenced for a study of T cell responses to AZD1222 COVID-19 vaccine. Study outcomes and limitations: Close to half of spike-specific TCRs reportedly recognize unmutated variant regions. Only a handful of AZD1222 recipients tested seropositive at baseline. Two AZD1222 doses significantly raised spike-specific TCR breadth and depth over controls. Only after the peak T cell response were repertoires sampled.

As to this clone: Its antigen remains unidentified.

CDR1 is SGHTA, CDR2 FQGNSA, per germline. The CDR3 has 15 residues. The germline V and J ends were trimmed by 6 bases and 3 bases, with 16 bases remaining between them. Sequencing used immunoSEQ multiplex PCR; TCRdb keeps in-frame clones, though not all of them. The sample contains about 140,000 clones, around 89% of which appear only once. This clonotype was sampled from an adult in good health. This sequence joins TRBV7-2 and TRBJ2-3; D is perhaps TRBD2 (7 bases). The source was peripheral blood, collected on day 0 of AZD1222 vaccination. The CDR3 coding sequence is TGTGCCAGCAGGCGTGGGGGGGGCGTTACAGATACGCAGTATTTT. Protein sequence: CASRRGGGVTDTQYF. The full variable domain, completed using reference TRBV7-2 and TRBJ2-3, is GAGVSQSPSNKVTEKGKDVELRCDPISGHTALYWYRQSLGQGLEFLIYFQGNSAPDKSGLPSDRFSAERTGGSVSTLTIQRTQQEDSAVYLCASRRGGGVTDTQYFGPGTRLTVL.